These 21 T cell receptor beta chains share one sample of origin, sequenced in a study of identical twins. TCRdb independently ran MiXCR on the 5' RACE reads; one entry per CDR3 protein. The data contain over 200,000 distinct CDR3 sequences, about 6.7% of them singletons. The sample was also reused in another study, on T cells expressing NK-cell markers.

The sample comprised CD8+ T cells sorted from blood. The receptors stem from a woman aged 18-29 years in good health.

This clonotype has only a few counts. The chain is built from TRBV12-3 or TRBV12-4 and TRBJ2-1, with 7 bases lining up with TRBD2. The V segment lost 7 bases and the J segment 7 bases; nucleotides outside the gene matches: 10. CDR3 length: 14 residues. CDR3 nucleotides: TGTGCCAGCAAGGCCGGGACTATCCTAAATGAGCAGTTCTTC. This encodes CASKAGTILNEQFF.

The rearrangement joins TRBV20-1 to TRBJ2-7; D is undetermined. The CDR3 totals 14 residues. Germline V gene sequence: CDR1 DFQATT, CDR2 SNEGSKA (reference sequence). Between the trimmed V and J ends, which lost 0 bases and 5 bases, there was a span of 14 bases. DNA of the CDR3: TGCAGTGCTAGAGATCCCGGGCTTCTAGACGAGCAGTACTTC. This sequence encodes CSARDPGLLDEQYF.

The table lists this clonotype with a few counts. The chain has TRBV7-3 and TRBJ2-2; D is undetermined. This CDR3 has 16 residues. Per germline, CDR1 SGHTA and CDR2 FQGTGA. With 5 bases removed from V and 2 bases from J, the gap between germline ends came to 15 bases. The CDR3 spells CASSATIMGNTGELFF. The CDR3, as DNA: TGTGCCAGCAGCGCCACGATAATGGGAAACACCGGGGAGCTGTTTTTT.

This chain uses TRBV6-1 with TRBJ2-7; TRBD2 matches 9 bases. The CDR3 contains 15 residues. Germline V CDR1 and CDR2: MNHNS, SASEGT. V lost 6 bases, J lost 2 bases, and 8 bases stayed unmatched. The CDR3 region is CASSQIAGVAYEQYF. CDR3 bases: TGTGCCAGCAGCCAGATAGCGGGAGTCGCCTACGAGCAGTACTTC.

This clonotype has at least ten counts. The chain recombines TRBV7-2 with TRBJ1-4, with D unresolved. CDR1 is SGHTA, CDR2 FQGNSA, per germline. The CDR3 is made up of 11 amino acids. Trimming removed 4 bases from V and 8 bases from J, with 5 bases in between. The CDR3 loop is CASSSEEKLFF. DNA for the CDR3: TGTGCCAGCAGCTCGGAAGAAAAACTGTTTTTT.

The chain recombines TRBV19 with TRBJ2-7; D is perhaps TRBD2 (5 bases). Trimming pared 7 bases from V and 3 bases from J, leaving 16 bases between. The CDR3 length is 14 residues. Germline assignment: CDR1 LNHDA and CDR2 SQIVND (reference sequence). CDR3 nucleotide sequence: TGTGCCAGTAAGTCTGCCACCGGGGACTACGAGCAGTACTTC. Translated: CASKSATGDYEQYF.

This clonotype was detected a few times. The chain employs TRBV7-9 and TRBJ2-1, with 7 positions matching TRBD2. Germline assignment: CDR1 SEHNR and CDR2 FQNEAQ (reference sequence). The V segment lost 5 bases and the J segment 9 bases; nucleotides outside the gene matches: 4. CDR3 length equals 12 residues. This CDR3 reads CASSPPSGEQFF. In nucleotides, the CDR3 is TGTGCCAGCAGCCCTCCTAGCGGTGAGCAGTTCTTC.

This chain uses TRBV7-9 with TRBJ2-1; D is ambiguous. Germline assignment: CDR1 SEHNR and CDR2 FQNEAQ (reference sequence). The CDR3 is 12 residues long. Trimming pared 5 bases from V and 9 bases from J, leaving 11 bases between. CDR3 sequence reads: CASSPLTFEQFF. The CDR3 DNA sequence: TGTGCCAGCAGCCCCCTAACATTTGAGCAGTTCTTC. Using reference TRBV7-9 and TRBJ2-1 for the parts outside the CDR3, the full variable domain is DTGVSQNPRHKITKRGQNVTFRCDPISEHNRLYWYRQTLGQGPEFLTYFQNEAQLEKSRLLSDRFSAERPKGSFSTLEIQRTEQGDSAMYLCASSPLTFEQFFGPGTRLTVL.

This clonotype has at least ten counts. Germline and junction disagree at one end, which may indicate a read error. This chain uses TRBV5-1 with TRBJ2-7; 8 bases agree with TRBD1. Germline CDR1 and CDR2: SGHRS and YFSETQ. The CDR3 is 14 amino acids. Here the CDR3 DNA reads TGTGCCAGCAGTTTACGAGACAGGGGCCACGAGCAGTACTTC. This translates into CASSLRDRGHEQYF.

This clonotype appeared a few times. This chain uses TRBV7-9 with TRBJ2-5, with TRBD2 matching 7 bases. This CDR3 has 15 amino acids. The J segment lost 3 bases and the V segment lost 8 bases, leaving 12 bases of the junction unmatched. Germline V gene data show CDR1 as SEHNR and CDR2 as FQNEAQ (reference sequence). This CDR3 reads CASDVTMAGEETQYF. As DNA, the CDR3 is TGTGCCAGCGATGTTACTATGGCGGGGGAAGAGACCCAGTACTTC.

V and J are TRBV6-1 and TRBJ1-5, with TRBD1 matching 12 bases. The CDR3 has 18 residues. Germline V gene data show CDR1 as MNHNS and CDR2 as SASEGT. After removal of 5 bases from V and 1 base from J, the junction contained 9 bases not matched to a gene. Here the CDR3 DNA reads TGTGCCAGCAGTCCCGGGACAGGGGGCTCTTGGAGCAATCAGCCCCAGCATTTT. Encoded protein: CASSPGTGGSWSNQPQHF.

At least ten counts were recorded for this clonotype. The J gene is TRBJ1-1, the V gene TRBV9; D is perhaps TRBD1 (5 bases). The CDR3 sequence is 12 residues long. CDR1 SGDLS and CDR2 YYNGEE come from the germline V gene. V lost 2 bases and J 12 bases, leaving 14 bases between the germline ends. CDR3 in DNA: TGTGCCAGCAGCGTCGGGCAGGGATTGACTTTCTTT. Translation gives CASSVGQGLTFF.

The chain is built from TRBV11-1 and TRBJ2-1; 7 bases are shared with TRBD1. V shed 4 bases, J shed 2 bases, and the junction held 23 bases outside the gene matches. The CDR3 covers 21 residues. Germline values: CDR1 SGHAT, CDR2 FQDESV (reference sequence). CDR3 bases: TGTGCCAGCAGCTATCCTACATCCTCCGGGACAGCTTCGGGGCCCTACAATGAGCAGTTCTTC. It codes for CASSYPTSSGTASGPYNEQFF. The variable domain in full, completed from reference TRBV11-1 and TRBJ2-1, reads EAEVAQSPRYKITEKSQAVAFWCDPISGHATLYWYRQILGQGPELLVQFQDESVVDDSQLPKDRFSAERLKGVDSTLKIQPAELGDSAMYLCASSYPTSSGTASGPYNEQFFGPGTRLTVL.

This clonotype was recorded many times. The CDR3 sequence is CASSYRQGADEQFF. The CDR3 nucleotides read TGTGCCAGCAGTTACCGACAGGGCGCCGATGAGCAGTTCTTC. The V call is TRBV6-5, the J call TRBJ2-1, with 7 bases identical to TRBD1. Germline trimming cut 2 bases from V and 8 bases from J; bases unmatched to any gene: 6. Germline V gene lookup returns CDR1 MNHEY and CDR2 SVGAGI. CDR3 size: 14 residues.

This clonotype was seen at least ten times. This sequence joins TRBV12-3 or TRBV12-4 and TRBJ1-1, with no clear D. The CDR3 has 11 residues. V was shortened by 6 bases and J by 10 bases, with 12 bases between the two germline ends. The CDR3 loop is CASSLDPIAFF. CDR3 DNA sequence: TGTGCCAGCAGCCTAGACCCAATAGCTTTCTTT.

This clonotype has more than one count but fewer than ten. This rearrangement joins TRBV10-2 to TRBJ2-1; D is unresolved. Germline CDR1 WSHSY, CDR2 SAAADI. The CDR3 is 14 amino acids. V gave up 7 bases and J gave up 0 bases, with 10 bases separating them. The CDR3 DNA follows: TGCGCCAGCACCTTATCTAGCTCCTACAATGAGCAGTTCTTC. Protein product: CASTLSSSYNEQFF.

This sequence joins TRBV14 and TRBJ2-3, with 8 positions matching TRBD2. Germline V lookup: CDR1 SGHDN, CDR2 FVKESK. V trimming: 0 bases; J trimming: 5 bases; junction bases outside the gene matches: 7. CDR3 length equals 16 residues. The chain's CDR3 is CASSQDGSGKIDTQYF. DNA for the CDR3: TGTGCCAGCAGCCAAGATGGTAGCGGGAAAATAGATACGCAGTATTTT.

This clonotype turned up a few times. The rearrangement joins TRBV29-1 to TRBJ2-7, with D perhaps matching TRBD1 (5 bases). Germline loops: CDR1 SQVTM, CDR2 ANQGSEA. Trimming removed 6 bases from V and 5 bases from J, with 11 bases in between. CDR3 length: 11 amino acids. In DNA form, the CDR3 reads TGCAGCGTCACAGGCCGGGACGAGCAGTACTTC. Its protein product is CSVTGRDEQYF.

This clonotype has just a few counts. This chain connects TRBV29-1 to TRBJ2-7; D is unclear. The CDR3 runs to 13 residues. Germline values: CDR1 SQVTM, CDR2 ANQGSEA. The V gene lost 4 bases and the J gene lost 0 bases, with 10 bases spanning the gap. The CDR3 region has the DNA TGCAGCGTTGTTCCCCTGGTCTCCTACGAGCAGTACTTC. Protein product: CSVVPLVSYEQYF.

This clonotype was seen at least ten times. The chain has TRBV12-3 or TRBV12-4 and TRBJ1-2; no clear D. There are 14 residues in the CDR3. The ends were cut back, 3 bases at V and 5 bases at J, with 13 bases in the middle. The CDR3 coding sequence is TGTGCCAGCAGTTTTCTCCCGGGGAGGTATGGCTACACCTTC. Its translation: CASSFLPGRYGYTF.

V gene TRBV5-6 combines with J gene TRBJ2-5, with D perhaps TRBD1 or TRBD2 (6 bases each). Germline V gene lookup returns CDR1 SGHDT and CDR2 YYEEEE. V lost 0 bases and J lost 6, with 12 bases in between. The CDR3 loop spans 14 amino acids. DNA for the CDR3: TGTGCCAGCAGCTTGGGGTGGGGGGCAAAGACCCAGTACTTC. Its translation is CASSLGWGAKTQYF.